This is a list of T cell receptor beta chains from one sample in a study of T cell repertoires in cytomegalovirus infection. TCRdb fed the reads into MiXCR, producing one record per CDR3 protein. Here the sample spans a few hundred thousand distinct CDR3 sequences, more than 9% being singletons. Sequenced material: PBMCs. The receptor source for this set is a human donor in good health (CMV status not recorded). Some clones in this sample may be carry-over from other donors' samples. Each CDR3 is given with its conserved first and last residue. A D gene is named only where the DNA matches it firmly. Clone sizes are given selectively: once, few, many, or a class where the clone is expanded.

v_call	j_call	d_call	clone_size	cdr3_aa	cdr3_nt
TRBV14	TRBJ1-2	TRBD1	-	CASSQERTGVGYTF	TGTGCCAGCAGCCAAGAGAGGACAGGGGTTGGCTACACCTTC
TRBV30	TRBJ2-1	TRBD2	few	CAWSIGRIYEQFF	TGTGCCTGGAGTATCGGGAGGATCTATGAGCAGTTCTTC
TRBV5-4	TRBJ2-5	TRBD2	many	CASSPTSGAEETQYF	TGTGCCAGCAGCCCAACTAGCGGGGCTGAAGAGACCCAGTACTTC
TRBV19	TRBJ1-2	-	many	CASSRGQGNGYTF	TGTGCCAGTAGTAGAGGCCAGGGAAATGGCTACACCTTC
TRBV24-1	TRBJ2-3	TRBD1	many	CATSDPKQGKGTDTQYF	TGTGCCACCAGTGACCCTAAACAGGGGAAGGGCACAGATACGCAGTATTTT
TRBV5-4	TRBJ2-1	TRBD1	many	CASSLGQGDNEQFF	TGTGCCAGCAGCTTGGGACAGGGGGACAATGAGCAGTTCTTC
TRBV6-2/TRBV6-3	TRBJ1-5	-	few	CASSYLPDSGNQPQHF	TGTGCCAGCAGTTATCTTCCGGACAGCGGCAATCAGCCCCAGCATTTT
TRBV28	TRBJ2-2	-	few	CASSLAGFTGELFF	TGTGCCAGCAGTTTAGCGGGGTTCACCGGGGAGCTGTTTTTT
TRBV12-3/TRBV12-4	TRBJ2-1	TRBD1	few	CASSPTGAVVNEQFF	TGTGCCAGCAGTCCCACAGGGGCCGTCGTGAATGAGCAGTTCTTC
TRBV28	TRBJ2-4	TRBD2	-	CASSAGLAGVAKNIQYF	TGTGCCAGCAGTGCGGGACTAGCGGGGGTAGCCAAAAACATTCAGTACTTC
TRBV6-5	TRBJ1-6	TRBD1	few	CASSYSPGGPNSPLHF	TGTGCCAGCAGTTACTCCCCAGGGGGTCCGAATTCACCCCTCCACTTT
TRBV7-9	TRBJ2-1	-	-	CASSPQGRGKDEQFF	TGTGCCAGCAGCCCACAGGGGCGGGGTAAGGATGAGCAGTTCTTC
TRBV5-6	TRBJ1-3	-	few	CASSPPTGRQDSSGNTIYF	TGTGCCAGCAGCCCACCTACGGGCCGACAGGACAGCTCTGGAAACACCATATATTTT
TRBV11-2	TRBJ2-7	-	-	CASSSTPVEQYF	TGTGCCAGCAGCTCGACCCCGGTGGAGCAGTACTTC
TRBV7-4	TRBJ1-5	-	-	CASSLLGVNQPQHF	TGTGCCAGCAGCTTACTTGGGGTAAACCAGCCCCAGCATTTT
TRBV7-2	TRBJ2-3	TRBD2	many	CASSSSSGRGTDTQYF	TGTGCCAGCAGCTCTTCTAGCGGGAGGGGTACAGATACGCAGTATTTT
TRBV20-1	TRBJ2-5	-	-	CSAPRRTGQETQYF	TGCAGTGCTCCCCGGCGAACGGGGCAAGAGACCCAGTACTTC
TRBV4-2	TRBJ1-2	-	few	CASSLNTGYTF	TGTGCCAGCAGCCTGAATACTGGCTACACCTTC
TRBV6-2/TRBV6-3	TRBJ2-7	-	-	CASGTRGQGSYEQYF	TGTGCCAGCGGAACCCGGGGGCAGGGGTCCTACGAGCAGTACTTC
TRBV7-9	TRBJ2-1	-	many	CAHHQSNEQFF	TGTGCCCACCACCAGAGCAATGAGCAGTTCTTC
TRBV7-9	TRBJ1-1	-	few	CASSLFEGKAFF	TGTGCCAGCAGCTTATTTGAGGGAAAAGCTTTCTTT
TRBV28	TRBJ2-7	-	few	CASSSTLYEQYF	TGTGCCAGCAGTTCGACACTGTACGAGCAGTACTTC
TRBV3-1	TRBJ2-1	-	few	CASSLQPSGKGSQFF	TGTGCCAGCAGCCTCCAACCCAGCGGTAAAGGCTCGCAGTTCTTC
TRBV7-3	TRBJ1-1	-	many	CASSFGQTNTEAFF	TGTGCCAGCAGCTTCGGACAGACGAACACTGAAGCTTTCTTT
TRBV2	TRBJ2-1	TRBD2	-	CASSEREYPEQFF	TGTGCCAGCAGTGAGCGGGAGTACCCTGAGCAGTTCTTC
TRBV7-2	TRBJ2-5	TRBD2	many	CASSLPPRMIAGGGETQYF	TGTGCCAGCAGCTTACCCCCGAGGATGATAGCGGGAGGTGGAGAGACCCAGTACTTC
TRBV12-3/TRBV12-4	TRBJ1-2	-	many	CASRQLEFYGYTF	TGTGCCAGCAGGCAACTCGAATTCTATGGCTACACCTTC
TRBV19	TRBJ1-5	TRBD1	-	CASSSRQGAGNQPQHF	TGTGCCAGTAGTTCTCGACAGGGGGCCGGGAATCAGCCCCAGCATTTT
TRBV7-6	TRBJ2-2	-	many	CASSLAAVSQGTGELFF	TGTGCCAGCAGCTTAGCAGCGGTTTCACAGGGAACCGGGGAGCTGTTTTTT
TRBV7-2	TRBJ1-2	-	many	CASSLRLGGYTF	TGTGCCAGCAGCTTAAGACTCGGAGGCTACACCTTC
TRBV19	TRBJ1-1	TRBD1	many	CASSWVRTGTGEAFF	TGTGCCAGTAGTTGGGTCCGGACAGGCACCGGGGAAGCTTTCTTT
TRBV12-3/TRBV12-4	TRBJ1-1	-	-	CASSSDRWRMNTEAFF	TGTGCCAGTTCATCGGACCGGTGGAGGATGAACACTGAAGCTTTCTTT
TRBV29-1	TRBJ2-7	TRBD1	few	CSVEDPRGGQHYEQYF	TGCAGCGTTGAAGATCCTCGAGGGGGACAGCATTACGAGCAGTACTTC
TRBV7-8	TRBJ2-3	TRBD1	-	CASSSPGTDSTDTQYF	TGTGCCAGCAGCTCTCCCGGGACAGACAGCACAGATACGCAGTATTTT
TRBV28	TRBJ2-2	TRBD2	many	CASSSSSGVTGELFF	TGTGCCAGCAGTTCGTCTAGCGGAGTCACCGGGGAGCTGTTTTTT
TRBV7-2	TRBJ2-2	TRBD2	many	CASRSGLAGTGELFF	TGTGCCAGCAGATCCGGACTAGCGGGGACCGGGGAGCTGTTTTTT
TRBV2	TRBJ1-1	-	-	CASKEGNTEAFF	TGTGCCAGCAAGGAAGGGAACACTGAAGCTTTCTTT
TRBV28	TRBJ2-7	-	many	CASSSRHYEQYF	TGTGCCAGCAGCTCCCGACACTACGAGCAGTACTTC
TRBV7-2	TRBJ2-1	TRBD2	many	CASSTWTSGRGEQFF	TGTGCCAGCAGCACTTGGACTAGCGGGAGGGGTGAGCAGTTCTTC
TRBV28	TRBJ1-2	-	few	CASSSRPNYGYTF	TGTGCCAGCAGTTCCCGACCTAACTATGGCTACACCTTC
TRBV11-1	TRBJ2-1	-	many	CASSPYPSQRDEQFF	TGTGCCAGCAGCCCCTATCCCTCCCAGAGAGATGAGCAGTTCTTC
TRBV12-3/TRBV12-4	TRBJ2-5	-	many	CASSTPDWMETQYF	TGTGCCAGCAGCACCCCGGACTGGATGGAGACCCAGTACTTC
TRBV6-2/TRBV6-3	TRBJ1-1	TRBD1	few	CASSFRTGGGKNTEAFF	TGTGCCAGCAGTTTTCGAACAGGGGGCGGAAAGAACACTGAAGCTTTCTTT
TRBV12-3/TRBV12-4	TRBJ2-7	TRBD2	few	CASSWEGLGYEQYF	TGTGCCAGCAGTTGGGAGGGTCTGGGCTACGAGCAGTACTTC
TRBV7-6	TRBJ2-7	TRBD1	many	CASSFLSPPGQGAHEQYF	TGTGCCAGCAGCTTTTTGTCCCCCCCGGGACAGGGAGCCCACGAGCAGTACTTC
TRBV12-3/TRBV12-4	TRBJ2-5	-	-	CASSLMGAGETQYF	TGTGCCAGCAGTTTGATGGGGGCTGGGGAGACCCAGTACTTC
TRBV19	TRBJ2-5	-	-	CASSFTGRVMETQYF	TGTGCCAGTAGTTTTACAGGGAGGGTGATGGAGACCCAGTACTTC
TRBV11-2	TRBJ1-1	TRBD1	many	CASSPDRVRGTEAFF	TGTGCCAGCAGCCCGGACAGGGTGAGAGGCACTGAAGCTTTCTTT
TRBV28	TRBJ2-5	-	-	CASGQAQETQYF	TGTGCCAGCGGGCAGGCACAAGAGACCCAGTACTTC
TRBV7-2	TRBJ2-3	TRBD2	many	CASSRGGGADTQYF	TGTGCCAGCAGCCGCGGGGGGGGGGCAGATACGCAGTATTTT
TRBV7-2	TRBJ1-1	-	many	CASSSSPGSTEAFF	TGTGCCAGCAGCTCCAGCCCGGGAAGCACTGAAGCTTTCTTT
TRBV29-1	TRBJ2-1	-	many	CSVEEPSGSSYNEQFF	TGCAGCGTTGAAGAGCCGAGCGGTAGCTCCTACAATGAGCAGTTCTTC